This is a list of T cell receptor beta chains from one sample in a study of cytomegalovirus exposure and HLA in healthy donors. The data were produced by immunoSEQ multiplex PCR, yet TCRdb's version contains in-frame clones alone and is incomplete. The table lists 150,000 to 200,000 clones, more than 70% of them singletons. Sequencing was done on a sample of PBMCs. The receptors originated from a man aged 30 to 39 in good health and CMV-seronegative. CDR3s leave out the opening cysteine and the closing phenylalanine or tryptophan. The order of the fields is J gene, CDR3 length, V gene, CDR3 protein.

j_gene: TRBJ1-4
len: 12
v_gene: TRBV7-8
CDR3aa: ASSLVGGNEKLF

j_gene: TRBJ2-1
len: 14
v_gene: TRBV27
CDR3aa: ASSFLVGATYNEQF

j_gene: TRBJ2-1
len: 16
v_gene: TRBV12-5
CDR3aa: ASGPSGTSGRGDNEQF

j_gene: TRBJ1-1
len: 12
v_gene: TRBV28
CDR3aa: ASNRGEVGAEAF

j_gene: TRBJ2-1
len: 15
v_gene: TRBV4-3
CDR3aa: ASSQDLASGAYNEQF

j_gene: TRBJ1-3
len: 12
v_gene: TRBV5-1
CDR3aa: ASSLQGPGNTIY

j_gene: TRBJ2-1
len: 12
v_gene: TRBV10-2
CDR3aa: ASSGPGRGGEQF

j_gene: TRBJ1-5
len: 11
v_gene: TRBV9
CDR3aa: ASSAYLGGPQH

j_gene: TRBJ1-2
len: 16
v_gene: TRBV28
CDR3aa: ASSLLEAGAWRIYGYT

j_gene: TRBJ1-4
len: 14
v_gene: TRBV18
CDR3aa: ASSPRPGDREEKLF

j_gene: TRBJ2-7
len: 14
v_gene: TRBV18
CDR3aa: ASSPLGGESSYEQY

j_gene: TRBJ2-4
len: 16
v_gene: TRBV18
CDR3aa: ASSPPAGRGLSANIQY

j_gene: TRBJ2-5
len: 12
v_gene: TRBV7-8
CDR3aa: ASSSWTGGETQY

j_gene: TRBJ1-1
len: 10
v_gene: TRBV6-5
CDR3aa: ASTTGNRKAF

j_gene: TRBJ2-7
len: 12
v_gene: TRBV28
CDR3aa: ASSSPSGLREQY

j_gene: TRBJ2-7
len: 11
v_gene: TRBV5-1
CDR3aa: ASSLVEGWEQY

j_gene: TRBJ1-5
len: 12
v_gene: TRBV27
CDR3aa: ASSRQGVSQPQH

j_gene: TRBJ1-2
len: 13
v_gene: TRBV6-5
CDR3aa: ASSPTDREDYGYT

j_gene: TRBJ2-1
len: 10
v_gene: TRBV4-3
CDR3aa: ASSQTHNEQF

j_gene: TRBJ2-7
len: 13
v_gene: TRBV4-1
CDR3aa: ASSQDLAGYYEQY

j_gene: TRBJ1-6
len: 11
v_gene: TRBV30
CDR3aa: AWSSGDNSPLH

j_gene: TRBJ1-2
len: 14
v_gene: TRBV5-4
CDR3aa: ASSFAGANNHYGYT

j_gene: TRBJ2-2
len: 15
v_gene: TRBV7-9
CDR3aa: SSSHHPDRLDTGELF

j_gene: TRBJ2-1
len: 16
v_gene: TRBV7-2
CDR3aa: ASSLEGTSGRFHNEQF

j_gene: TRBJ1-2
len: 12
v_gene: TRBV6-4
CDR3aa: ASSREEGVGGYT

j_gene: TRBJ1-2
len: 13
v_gene: TRBV7-9
CDR3aa: ASSSQGGRDYGYT

j_gene: TRBJ2-1
len: 15
v_gene: TRBV12-2
CDR3aa: ASRLGSARSSYNEQF

j_gene: TRBJ1-2
len: 12
v_gene: TRBV11-3
CDR3aa: ASSLEPGNYGYT

j_gene: TRBJ2-7
len: 11
v_gene: TRBV27
CDR3aa: ASSLGSTYEQY

j_gene: TRBJ2-3
len: 15
v_gene: TRBV7-3
CDR3aa: ASSRRGTSGREDTQY

j_gene: TRBJ1-6
len: 12
v_gene: TRBV13
CDR3aa: ASSFGQGAISLH

j_gene: TRBJ2-2
len: 12
v_gene: TRBV6-4
CDR3aa: ASSKGGDTGELF

j_gene: TRBJ2-5
len: 12
v_gene: TRBV18
CDR3aa: ASSPGGGKETQY

j_gene: TRBJ2-1
len: 16
v_gene: TRBV18
CDR3aa: ASSPPGGLDSAYNEQF

j_gene: .
len: 8
v_gene: TRBV27
CDR3aa: ASDPHEQY

j_gene: TRBJ2-7
len: 11
v_gene: TRBV5-4
CDR3aa: ASSLEAAYEQY

j_gene: TRBJ1-1
len: 13
v_gene: TRBV7-9
CDR3aa: ASSRGGGVNTEAF

j_gene: TRBJ2-1
len: 12
v_gene: TRBV10-3
CDR3aa: AISEYGTDNEQF

j_gene: TRBJ2-7
len: 13
v_gene: TRBV6-1
CDR3aa: ASSASPGAGYEQY

j_gene: TRBJ1-1
len: 13
v_gene: TRBV14
CDR3aa: ASSQIPGRGTEAF

j_gene: TRBJ2-3
len: 13
v_gene: TRBV2
CDR3aa: ASSGSGRFTDTQY

j_gene: TRBJ2-3
len: 12
v_gene: TRBV29-1
CDR3aa: SVDSAGSTDTQY

j_gene: TRBJ1-6
len: 17
v_gene: TRBV16
CDR3aa: ASSQPLKAGTSYNSPLH

j_gene: TRBJ2-7
len: 12
v_gene: TRBV5-4
CDR3aa: ASSSSLLSYEQY

j_gene: TRBJ2-7
len: 13
v_gene: TRBV7-4
CDR3aa: ASSLSGAGVYEQY

j_gene: TRBJ2-7
len: 16
v_gene: TRBV13
CDR3aa: ASSLLTSGSFSSYEQY

j_gene: TRBJ2-3
len: 14
v_gene: TRBV4-3
CDR3aa: ASSQDGAGGTDTQY

j_gene: TRBJ2-1
len: 16
v_gene: TRBV5-6
CDR3aa: ASSLGVWREGRWDEQF

j_gene: TRBJ1-5
len: 11
v_gene: TRBV11-2
CDR3aa: ASSYNSNQPQH

j_gene: .
len: 11
v_gene: TRBV10-3
CDR3aa: AISRDRGDEQY

j_gene: TRBJ2-5
len: 13
v_gene: TRBV6-1
CDR3aa: ATSPIGGVGETQY

j_gene: TRBJ2-7
len: 13
v_gene: TRBV9
CDR3aa: ASSVGEGITYEQY

j_gene: TRBJ2-5
len: 11
v_gene: TRBV5-1
CDR3aa: ASSWSGGETQY

j_gene: TRBJ2-1
len: 10
v_gene: TRBV11-3
CDR3aa: ASSHSYNEQF